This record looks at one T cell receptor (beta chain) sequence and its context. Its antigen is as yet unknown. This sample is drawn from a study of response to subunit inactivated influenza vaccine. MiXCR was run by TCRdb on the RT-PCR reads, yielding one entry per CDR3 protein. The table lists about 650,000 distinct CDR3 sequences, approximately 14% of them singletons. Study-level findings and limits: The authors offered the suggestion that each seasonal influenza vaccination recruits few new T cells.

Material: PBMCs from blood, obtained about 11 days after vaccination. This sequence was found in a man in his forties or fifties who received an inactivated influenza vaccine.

For the CDR3, the DNA is TGTGCCAGCAGGACAGGGGGCGCCAAAAACATTCAGTACTTC. Residues: CASRTGGAKNIQYF. The chain joins TRBV6-1 to TRBJ2-4; TRBD1 matches 10 bases. The CDR3 consists of 14 residues. J was trimmed by 1 base and V by 6 bases; bases with no gene match: 0. CDR1 MNHNS and CDR2 SASEGT come from the germline V gene.